The rows below give T cell receptor beta chains drawn from one sample of a study of shared clonotypes between healthy human individuals. Using immunoSEQ multiplex PCR, the repertoire was profiled, and TCRdb retains in-frame clones only, with some absent. The table lists about 2.3 million clones, about 90% of them singletons. The material sequenced was naive CD4+ T cells from PBMCs. The receptors come from a man between 18 and 29 years old in good health. Some clones in this sample may be carry-over from other donors' samples. Both conserved end residues are trimmed from each CDR3.

V: TRBV6-5; J: TRBJ1-1; length: 12; CDR3: ASSRQGTDTEAF
V: TRBV28; J: TRBJ2-3; length: 13; CDR3: ASSSRRPGTDTQY
V: TRBV29-1; J: TRBJ2-2; length: 11; CDR3: SVGDRDTGELF
V: TRBV20-1; J: TRBJ2-5; length: 9; CDR3: SAPPEETQY
V: TRBV9; J: TRBJ2-1; length: 15; CDR3: ASSARRSREWYNEQF
V: TRBV7-2; J: TRBJ1-3; length: 15; CDR3: ASSLVVGGAFGNTIY
V: TRBV4-1; J: TRBJ2-3; length: 11; CDR3: ASSQTGTDTQY
V: TRBV6-1; J: TRBJ2-1; length: 13; CDR3: ASSDAKAGNNEQF
V: TRBV2; J: TRBJ1-3; length: 14; CDR3: ASSGLAGSDGNTIY
V: TRBV7-2; J: TRBJ2-7; length: 14; CDR3: ASSPSRSEGVYEQY
V: TRBV28; J: TRBJ2-7; length: 12; CDR3: ASSLLAEGDEQY
V: TRBV29-1; J: TRBJ2-5; length: 15; CDR3: SVLGLAGGSKGVEQY
V: TRBV7-8; J: TRBJ2-7; length: 11; CDR3: ASSADRFYEQY
V: TRBV12-5; J: TRBJ1-2; length: 11; CDR3: ASGLVNAGGYT
V: TRBV5-4; J: TRBJ2-7; length: 13; CDR3: ASSLEGGRGYEQY
V: TRBV18; J: TRBJ2-2; length: 13; CDR3: ASSRGSDLTGELF
V: TRBV29-1; J: TRBJ2-3; length: 12; CDR3: SVGLARNGDTQY
V: TRBV11-2; J: TRBJ2-5; length: 12; CDR3: ASSLSGYQETQY
V: TRBV5-5; J: TRBJ2-5; length: 14; CDR3: ASSRGLAGIQETQY
V: TRBV28; J: TRBJ2-3; length: 9; CDR3: ASSLELTQY
V: TRBV6-5; J: TRBJ2-7; length: 12; CDR3: ASSYRQGGHEQY
V: TRBV2; J: TRBJ2-2; length: 10; CDR3: AGSSGTGELF
V: TRBV23-1; J: TRBJ1-1; length: 11; CDR3: ASRGRNNTEAF
V: TRBV23-1; J: TRBJ2-7; length: 14; CDR3: ASNQQNRGLDYEQY
V: TRBV7-9; J: TRBJ2-1; length: 13; CDR3: ASSYTSSSYNEQF
V: TRBV14; J: TRBJ2-1; length: 14; CDR3: ASSLIRDRGVNEQF
V: TRBV10-3; J: TRBJ2-7; length: 11; CDR3: ATELAGGHEQY
V: TRBV30; J: TRBJ2-7; length: 11; CDR3: AWSEGTSSEQY
V: TRBV5-1; J: TRBJ2-5; length: 13; CDR3: ASSSTGPYQETQY
V: TRBV18; J: TRBJ2-1; length: 15; CDR3: ASSPPSLAGGSNEQF
V: TRBV7-8; J: TRBJ2-1; length: 14; CDR3: ASSSPGLAGNNEQF
V: TRBV5-1; J: TRBJ1-1; length: 13; CDR3: ASRRTTGADTEAF
V: TRBV7-6; J: TRBJ2-1; length: 15; CDR3: ASSLVLSGVLGNEQF
V: TRBV19; J: TRBJ2-1; length: 14; CDR3: ASSARLAGGSNEQF
V: TRBV4-1; J: TRBJ2-7; length: 13; CDR3: ASSRTQDSSYEQY
V: TRBV27; J: TRBJ2-2; length: 15; CDR3: ASSPFSGTGDTGELF
V: TRBV19; J: TRBJ1-5; length: 12; CDR3: ASSTGQSNQPQH
V: TRBV29-1; J: TRBJ2-2; length: 12; CDR3: SVVGTPNTGELF
V: TRBV15; J: TRBJ2-3; length: 13; CDR3: ATSRLAGLTDTQY
V: TRBV5-1; J: TRBJ2-1; length: 16; CDR3: ASSAGLAGRGTYNEQF
V: TRBV9; J: TRBJ2-1; length: 11; CDR3: ASSLSGNNEQF
V: TRBV5-1; J: TRBJ2-2; length: 12; CDR3: ASSSFSGPGELF
V: TRBV19; J: TRBJ1-2; length: 10; CDR3: ASSWGNYGYT
V: TRBV18; J: TRBJ1-2; length: 15; CDR3: ASSPMIEGGSNYGYT
V: TRBV11-2; J: TRBJ2-7; length: 13; CDR3: ASSQGQGDTYEQY
V: TRBV28; J: TRBJ1-1; length: 13; CDR3: ASSFSGAGIPEAF
V: TRBV27; J: TRBJ1-2; length: 13; CDR3: ASSLGQGLTYGYT
V: TRBV6-1; J: TRBJ2-5; length: 13; CDR3: ASSEAARDQETQY
V: TRBV10-2; J: TRBJ1-1; length: 14; CDR3: ASSESTWAGNTEAF
V: TRBV14; J: TRBJ2-1; length: 12; CDR3: ASSQVHGISEQF
V: TRBV7-9; J: TRBJ1-2; length: 11; CDR3: ASKQGLGYGYT
V: TRBV5-1; J: TRBJ2-1; length: 15; CDR3: ASSLVRAGGVYNEQF
V: TRBV9; J: TRBJ2-7; length: 11; CDR3: ASIPPLVYEQY
V: TRBV9; J: TRBJ2-4; length: 14; CDR3: ASSATGGLAKNIQY
V: TRBV30; J: TRBJ2-5; length: 12; CDR3: AFQLAGGVETQY
V: TRBV28; J: TRBJ1-2; length: 11; CDR3: ASSFPQAGGYT
V: TRBV14; J: TRBJ1-1; length: 10; CDR3: ASSDRSTEAF
V: TRBV19; J: TRBJ2-1; length: 14; CDR3: ASTVRLSGRYNEQF
V: TRBV4-2; J: TRBJ2-3; length: 12; CDR3: ASSQPLVVDTQY